A selection of T cell receptor beta chains follows, all from one sample in a study of blood T cell repertoires in COVID-19. Some clones are missing from TCRdb's copy, which holds only in-frame ones; the method was immunoSEQ multiplex PCR. The profile covers about 180,000 clones, with nearly 90% appearing a single time and approximately 2.5% taken by the ten largest. The sequenced material came from PBMCs or T cells enriched from blood (not recorded which). The receptors come from a woman aged 40-49 years with acute COVID-19. CDR3s include the opening cysteine and the closing phenylalanine or tryptophan. Fields, in order: V gene, D gene, J gene, clone size, CDR3 protein, CDR3 DNA. D genes are given only for firm matches. The size entry is marked missing in some rows and otherwise reads once, few, many or a size class.

TRBV12-3/TRBV12-4	TRBD1	TRBJ2-1	.	CATKGASNEQFF	TGTGCCACGAAGGGGGCTAGTAATGAGCAGTTCTTC
TRBV2	.	TRBJ2-5	.	CASSVVARETQYF	TGTGCCAGCAGTGTGGTAGCGAGGGAGACCCAGTACTTC
TRBV2	.	TRBJ2-7	.	CASSEALSSPYEQYF	TGTGCCAGCAGTGAAGCGCTTTCTAGCCCCTACGAGCAGTACTTC
TRBV7-2	TRBD1	TRBJ2-2	.	CASSEQGAVGELFF	TGTGCCAGCAGCGAACAGGGGGCGGTCGGGGAGCTGTTTTTT
TRBV7-8	TRBD2	TRBJ2-7	once	CASSPRSGKLYEQYF	TGTGCCAGCAGCCCGCGTAGCGGGAAGTTGTACGAGCAGTACTTC
TRBV28	.	TRBJ1-6	once	CASIRGSSYNSPLHF	TGTGCCAGCATACGAGGGAGCTCCTATAATTCACCCCTCCACTTT
TRBV4-1	TRBD2	TRBJ2-3	few	CASSQDIGTRSTDTQYF	TGCGCCAGCAGCCAAGATATTGGGACTAGATCCACAGATACGCAGTATTTT
TRBV4-3	TRBD1	TRBJ2-1	.	CASSRYTGQGNNEQFF	TGCGCCAGCAGCCGATATACGGGACAGGGGAACAATGAGCAGTTCTTC
TRBV5-1	.	TRBJ1-4	.	CASSFSGNREKLFF	TGCGCCAGCAGCTTTTCAGGGAACCGTGAAAAACTGTTTTTT
TRBV5-4	TRBD2	TRBJ2-1	few	CASSSGLAGLNEQFF	TGTGCCAGCAGCTCGGGACTAGCGGGCCTCAATGAGCAGTTCTTC
TRBV15	.	TRBJ2-6	.	CATSRPTDSGANVLTF	TGTGCCACCAGCAGACCGACTGACTCTGGGGCCAACGTCCTGACTTTC
TRBV28	TRBD1	TRBJ1-5	.	CASNRGRNQPQHF	TGTGCCAGCAACAGGGGTCGCAATCAGCCCCAGCATTTT
TRBV27	.	TRBJ1-6	.	CASSLHLSSYNSPLHF	TGTGCCAGCAGTTTGCACCTGAGCTCCTATAATTCACCCCTCCACTTT
TRBV24-1	TRBD2	TRBJ2-3	.	CATHKSGEADTQYF	TGTGCCACCCATAAAAGCGGGGAGGCAGATACGCAGTATTTT
TRBV5-1	TRBD1	TRBJ2-7	.	CASSFTGTAYEQYF	TGCGCCAGCAGCTTTACCGGGACAGCCTACGAGCAGTACTTC
TRBV2	TRBD2	TRBJ2-7	once	CASKGWERESSEASREQYF	TGTGCCAGCAAGGGGTGGGAGCGGGAGAGCTCTGAGGCTTCGCGTGAGCAGTACTTC
TRBV27	.	TRBJ2-1	.	CASRQYNEQFF	TGTGCCAGCAGACAATACAATGAGCAGTTCTTC
TRBV7-3	.	TRBJ2-3	.	CASSPGHRTDTQYF	TGTGCCAGCAGCCCCGGACACCGCACAGATACGCAGTATTTT
TRBV5-6	TRBD1	TRBJ1-2	.	CASSLTGTVYGYTF	TGTGCCAGCAGCTTAACCGGGACAGTCTATGGCTACACCTTC
TRBV7-9	.	TRBJ2-5	.	CASSRSGQETQYF	TGTGCCAGCAGCCGGTCGGGGCAAGAGACCCAGTACTTC
TRBV27	TRBD2	TRBJ2-1	.	CASSFSPGLAGPNEQFF	TGTGCCAGCAGTTTTAGCCCGGGACTAGCGGGACCCAATGAGCAGTTCTTC
TRBV5-1	.	TRBJ2-2	.	CASRTEPNTGELFF	TGCGCCAGCAGGACAGAGCCGAACACCGGGGAGCTGTTTTTT
TRBV11-1	TRBD1	TRBJ1-4	few	CASSSRDSRALFF	TGTGCCAGCAGCTCCCGGGACAGCAGAGCCCTGTTTTTT
TRBV4-1	TRBD2	TRBJ2-7	.	CASSQSTSGVYEQYF	TGCGCCAGCAGCCAATCGACTAGCGGGGTATACGAGCAGTACTTC
TRBV7-6	TRBD2	TRBJ2-3	.	CASSLALAGRYTQYF	TGTGCCAGCAGCTTAGCACTAGCGGGAAGGTATACGCAGTATTTT
TRBV7-9	.	TRBJ2-5	once	CASSSRTEQETQYF	TGTGCCAGCAGCTCGAGGACAGAACAAGAGACCCAGTACTTC
TRBV11-2	TRBD1	TRBJ2-2	few	CASSHRDRGDTGELFF	TGTGCCAGCAGTCACCGGGACAGGGGGGACACCGGGGAGCTGTTTTTT
TRBV3-1/TRBV3-2	.	TRBJ1-1	.	CASSQGPPPGGEAFF	TGTGCCAGCAGCCAAGGGCCTCCTCCCGGCGGTGAAGCTTTCTTT
TRBV6-2/TRBV6-3	.	TRBJ2-1	.	CASSYAASFNEQFF	TGTGCCAGCAGTTACGCGGCTAGCTTCAATGAGCAGTTCTTC
TRBV19	TRBD1	TRBJ1-5	.	CASSTTGGISNQPQHF	TGTGCCAGTAGTACGACAGGGGGTATTAGCAATCAGCCCCAGCATTTT
TRBV27	TRBD2	TRBJ2-1	.	CASSMLAGGEQFF	TGTGCCAGCAGTATGCTAGCGGGCGGTGAGCAGTTCTTC
TRBV2	.	TRBJ2-6	once	CASSGFAGANVLTF	TGTGCCAGCAGCGGGTTTGCCGGGGCCAACGTCCTGACTTTC
TRBV27	TRBD1	TRBJ2-6	.	CASSPYWTGAGANVLTF	TGTGCCAGCAGTCCCTACTGGACAGGGGCTGGGGCCAACGTCCTGACTTTC
TRBV9	.	TRBJ2-7	once	CASSVSSATPYEQYF	TGTGCCAGCAGCGTATCTAGCGCAACCCCCTACGAGCAGTACTTC
TRBV2	.	TRBJ2-1	.	CASSPYNEQFF	TGTGCCAGCAGCCCTTACAATGAGCAGTTCTTC
TRBV5-6	TRBD1	TRBJ2-7	.	CASSFRDREEQYF	TGTGCCAGCAGCTTCCGGGACAGGGAGGAGCAGTACTTC
TRBV9	.	TRBJ2-2	.	CASSVEGGSIGELFF	TGTGCCAGCAGCGTAGAGGGGGGGTCTATCGGGGAGCTGTTTTTT
TRBV10-2	TRBD1	TRBJ1-1	.	CASSGDRVGTEAFF	TGCGCCAGCAGTGGAGACAGGGTGGGAACTGAAGCTTTCTTT
TRBV3-1/TRBV3-2	.	TRBJ1-1	.	CASSQDPQIRNTEAFF	TGTGCCAGCAGCCAAGATCCCCAGATCAGAAACACTGAAGCTTTCTTT
TRBV13	TRBD2	TRBJ2-1	once	CASSLEASGGDEQFF	TGTGCCAGCAGCTTAGAGGCTAGCGGGGGCGATGAGCAGTTCTTC
TRBV13	.	TRBJ1-6	.	CASSLGNRAASSPLHF	TGTGCCAGCAGCTTAGGCAACAGGGCTGCGAGCTCACCCCTCCACTTT
TRBV7-3	TRBD2	TRBJ2-3	once	CASSSTGTSGDTQYF	TGTGCCAGCAGTTCTACCGGGACTAGCGGGGATACGCAGTATTTT
TRBV9	.	TRBJ2-5	.	CASSVGISKETQYF	TGTGCCAGCAGCGTAGGCATTAGCAAAGAGACCCAGTACTTC
TRBV7-6	.	TRBJ2-3	few	CASSHNTARTDTQYF	TGTGCCAGCAGTCACAATACAGCCAGGACAGATACGCAGTATTTT